This entry describes one T cell receptor beta chain. Its antigen is not known. The data are from a study of T cell repertoires in aging, cancer and after chemotherapy. The wider study: Pre- and post-chemotherapy samples were paired from glioblastoma patients treated with temozolomide-based therapy.

This CDR3 is built from 15 residues. Germline CDR1 is MNHEY and CDR2 is SMNVEV (reference sequence). After removal of 4 bases from V and 9 bases from J, the junction contained 5 bases not matched to a gene. Multiplex touch-down PCR with TRB-A/B primers amplified rearranged V-D-J TRB sequences. Using its own MiXCR run on the multiplex PCR reads, TCRdb lists one record per CDR3 protein. The top ten hold roughly 25% of the sample, which has roughly 780 distinct CDR3 sequences, around 25% seen once. Study observations and caveats: Immunological memory after chemotherapy cannot be judged from the repertoire data.

Peripheral blood genomic DNA, not sorted cells or RNA, was the template. Material: blood. This TCR was recovered from a human donor with a solid tumor. The V gene is TRBV27, the J gene TRBJ2-1, with 14 bases lining up with TRBD2. CDR3 in amino acids: CASSSGLAGGGEQFF. For the CDR3, the DNA is TGTGCCAGCAGTTCTGGACTAGCGGGAGGAGGTGAGCAGTTCTTC.